A single sample is the source of the 15 T cell receptor beta chains below, sequenced in a study of cytomegalovirus exposure and HLA in healthy donors. This PCR relied on a set of 60 Vbeta primers and 13 Jbeta primers. Measured with immunoSEQ multiplex PCR; TCRdb has only the in-frame clones, and not every one. The table includes roughly 200,000 clones, roughly 90% detected once. Sequencing used PBMCs. Receptors originate from a woman aged 25 to 39 in good health and CMV-seronegative.

The genes are TRBV5-5 and TRBJ2-7; D is unclear. Trimming removed 5 bases from V and 2 bases from J, with 8 bases in between. The CDR3 sequence is 12 residues long. In germline, CDR1 is SGHKS, CDR2 YYEKEE (reference sequence). This CDR3 is CASSADTYEQYF. The CDR3 coding sequence is TGTGCCAGCAGTGCTGACACCTACGAGCAGTACTTC.

The chain carries TRBV28 and TRBJ2-1; 15 bases match TRBD2. The germline CDR1 and CDR2 sequences are MDHEN and SYDVKM. CDR3 size: 14 residues. After removal of 6 bases from V and 10 bases from J, the junction contained 4 bases not matched to a gene. CDR3 in DNA: TGTGCCAGCAGACCGGGACTAGCGGGAGGAGAGCAGTTCTTC. It specifies CASRPGLAGGEQFF.

This clone has just one count. The chain has TRBV5-1 and TRBJ2-5; TRBD1 matches 8 bases. Losses at the gene ends were 2 bases for V and 0 bases for J; bases not matched to a gene: 3. The CDR3 contains 15 residues. The germline gives CDR1 SGHRS, CDR2 YFSETQ. This chain's CDR3 is CASSLSTGDQETQYF. CDR3 bases: TGCGCCAGCAGCTTATCGACAGGGGACCAAGAGACCCAGTACTTC.

The rearrangement uses TRBV2 and TRBJ1-1; D unclear. There are 14 residues in the CDR3. Looked up from germline, CDR1 is SNHLY and CDR2 is FYNNEI. The V and J ends lost 0 bases and 1 base respectively, with 6 bases between them. Here the CDR3 reads CASSEANTNTEAFF. The CDR3 DNA follows: TGTGCCAGCAGTGAAGCGAACACGAACACTGAAGCTTTCTTT.

The chain employs TRBV6-6 and TRBJ2-7, with a weak D call TRBD2 (5 bases). Between the trimmed V and J ends, which lost 5 bases and 3 bases, there was a span of 11 bases. The germline V gene encodes CDR1 MNHNY and CDR2 SVGAGI (reference sequence). The CDR3 covers 13 residues. The CDR3 nucleotides read TGTGCCAGCAGTCTGGGAGAGGGCTACGAGCAGTACTTC. Encoded protein: CASSLGEGYEQYF.

The chain couples TRBV6-8 to TRBJ2-7; no clear D gene. V gave up 1 base and J gave up 0 bases, with 10 bases separating them. This CDR3 spans 15 amino acids. The germline V gene encodes CDR1 MNHGY and CDR2 SAAAGT. CDR3 DNA sequence: TGTGCCAGCAGTTACTACGAAACAAGCTCCTACGAGCAGTACTTC. This encodes CASSYYETSSYEQYF.

The chain joins TRBV10-3 to TRBJ1-1; D is unclear. This CDR3 spans 13 amino acids. Trimming took 3 bases from V and 4 from J, leaving 9 bases between them. Germline V lookup: CDR1 ENHRY, CDR2 SYGVKD. CDR3 region: CAISDNSPTEAFF. In DNA, the CDR3 is TGTGCCATCAGTGATAACAGTCCCACTGAAGCTTTCTTT.

This chain uses TRBV6-6 with TRBJ1-5; no clear D. With 2 bases removed from V and 3 bases from J, the gap between germline ends came to 14 bases. Germline V lookup: CDR1 MNHNY, CDR2 SVGAGI (reference sequence). The CDR3 extends over 16 amino acids. This CDR3 reads CASSYEAGYANQPQHF. CDR3 bases: TGTGCCAGCAGTTACGAAGCGGGGTACGCCAATCAGCCCCAGCATTTT.

This clone was detected a few times. The chain links TRBV25-1 to TRBJ1-2; D perhaps matches TRBD1 (6 bases). The CDR3 loop spans 14 amino acids. V was pared by 6 bases and J by 4 bases, with 15 bases between. The V gene's germline CDR1 is MGHDK and CDR2 SYGVNS. The CDR3 coding sequence is TGTGCCAGCAGGTATCCCGGACAGACCTATGGCTACACCTTC. It codes for CASRYPGQTYGYTF.

The CDR3 loop is CASSTGVRREQYF. CDR3 coding DNA: TGTGCCAGTAGTACGGGGGTTCGTCGGGAGCAGTACTTC. The V gene is TRBV19, the J gene TRBJ2-7; a weak D match, TRBD2 (6 bases). V was pared by 4 bases and J by 7 bases, with 14 bases between. Per the germline V gene, CDR1 is LNHDA and CDR2 is SQIVND (reference sequence). The CDR3 is 13 amino acids.

This chain joins TRBV23-1 and TRBJ1-2; the match to TRBD1 covers 8 bases. TRBV23-1 counts as an open reading frame of uncertain function. The CDR3 has 17 amino acids. The V gene end was trimmed by 1 base and the J gene end by 1 base; junction bases not matched to a gene: 8. The CDR3: CASSQFPGQGHNYGYTF. The CDR3 region has the DNA TGCGCCAGCAGTCAATTTCCCGGACAGGGCCATAACTATGGCTACACCTTC.

The genes are TRBV6-4 and TRBJ2-3; TRBD2 agrees at 8 bases. The V and J ends lost 4 bases and 1 base, in that order; junction bases with no gene match: 7. This CDR3 is built from 16 residues. Germline loops: CDR1 MRHNA, CDR2 SNTAGT. The CDR3 spells CASSAGGNPGTDTQYF. The CDR3 DNA reads as TGTGCCAGCAGTGCGGGGGGGAACCCTGGCACAGATACGCAGTATTTT.

The rearrangement links TRBV5-1 to TRBJ2-5; a possible D gene is TRBD1 (6 bases). V shed 7 bases and J shed 1 base, with 17 bases lying between them. The length of the CDR3 is 15 residues. Germline values: CDR1 SGHRS, CDR2 YFSETQ. As DNA, the CDR3 is TGCGCCAGCCGACCCCCGACAGGATCCCAAGAGACCCAGTACTTC. Translating it yields CASRPPTGSQETQYF.

This chain uses TRBV6-1 with TRBJ2-6; D remains ambiguous. Germline CDR1 MNHNS, CDR2 SASEGT. The CDR3 runs to 15 residues. The V end lost 1 base, the J end lost 1 base, and 5 bases lay between the germline ends. CDR3 residues: CASSEGGSGANVLTF. The CDR3 DNA follows: TGTGCCAGCAGTGAAGGCGGATCTGGGGCCAACGTCCTGACTTTC.

The chain carries TRBV5-1 and TRBJ2-1; D might be TRBD1 (5 bases). There are 13 residues in the CDR3. V gave up 2 bases and J gave up 5 bases, with 8 bases separating them. Germline CDR1 reads SGHRS; CDR2 reads YFSETQ. CDR3 residues: CASSFTGDNEQFF. The CDR3 DNA follows: TGCGCCAGCAGCTTTACAGGAGACAATGAGCAGTTCTTC.